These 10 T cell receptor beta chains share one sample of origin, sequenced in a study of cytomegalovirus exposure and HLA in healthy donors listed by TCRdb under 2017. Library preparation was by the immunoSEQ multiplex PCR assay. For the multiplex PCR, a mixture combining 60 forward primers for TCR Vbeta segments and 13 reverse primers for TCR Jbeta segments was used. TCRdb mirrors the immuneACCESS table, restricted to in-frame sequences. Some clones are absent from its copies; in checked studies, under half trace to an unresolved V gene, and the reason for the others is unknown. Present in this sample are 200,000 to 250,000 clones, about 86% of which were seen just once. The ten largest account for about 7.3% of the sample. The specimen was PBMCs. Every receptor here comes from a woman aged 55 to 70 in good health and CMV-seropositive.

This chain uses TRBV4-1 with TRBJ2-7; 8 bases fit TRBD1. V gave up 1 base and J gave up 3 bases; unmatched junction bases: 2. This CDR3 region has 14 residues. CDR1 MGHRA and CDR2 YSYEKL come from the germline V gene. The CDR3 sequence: CASSQGTGYYEQYF. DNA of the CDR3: TGCGCCAGCAGCCAAGGGACAGGGTACTACGAGCAGTACTTC.

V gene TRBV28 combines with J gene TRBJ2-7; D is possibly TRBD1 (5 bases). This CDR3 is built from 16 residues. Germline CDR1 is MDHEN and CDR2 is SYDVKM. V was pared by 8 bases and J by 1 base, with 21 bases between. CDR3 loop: CASGAAIYRRSYEQYF. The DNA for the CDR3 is TGTGCCAGCGGGGCCGCAATCTACCGCAGATCCTACGAGCAGTACTTC.

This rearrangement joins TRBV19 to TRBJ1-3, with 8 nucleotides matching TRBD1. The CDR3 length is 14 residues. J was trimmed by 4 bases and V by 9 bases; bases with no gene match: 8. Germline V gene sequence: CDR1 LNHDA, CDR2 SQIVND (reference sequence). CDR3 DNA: TGTGCCAGCTTTCAGGGGGCTTTCGGAAACACCATATATTTT. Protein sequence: CASFQGAFGNTIYF.

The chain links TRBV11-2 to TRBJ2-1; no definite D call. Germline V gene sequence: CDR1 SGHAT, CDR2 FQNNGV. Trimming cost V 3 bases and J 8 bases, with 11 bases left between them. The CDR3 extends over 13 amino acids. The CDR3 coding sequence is TGTGCCAGCAGCTTTCCTCCCCCCGATGAGCAGTTCTTC. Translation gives CASSFPPPDEQFF.

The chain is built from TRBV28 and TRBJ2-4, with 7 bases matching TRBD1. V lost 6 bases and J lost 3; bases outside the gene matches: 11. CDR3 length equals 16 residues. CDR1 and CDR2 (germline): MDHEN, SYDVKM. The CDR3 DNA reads TGTGCCAGCAGGGCGAGACAGGGAATGGGCAAAAACATTCAGTACTTC. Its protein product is CASRARQGMGKNIQYF.

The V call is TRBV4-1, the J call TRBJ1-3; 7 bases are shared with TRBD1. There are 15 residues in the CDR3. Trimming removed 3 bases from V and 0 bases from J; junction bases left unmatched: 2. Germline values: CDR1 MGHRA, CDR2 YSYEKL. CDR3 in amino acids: CASSQNRGSGNTIYF. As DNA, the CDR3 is TGCGCCAGCAGCCAGAACAGGGGCTCTGGAAACACCATATATTTT.

The CDR3 nucleotides are TGTGCCAGCAGTTTTCGGACAGGGTTGGGCCCGATTACAGATACGCAGTATTTT. Protein sequence: CASSFRTGLGPITDTQYF. The genes are TRBV27 and TRBJ2-3; 8 bases match TRBD1. CDR3 length equals 18 residues. Germline V gene data show CDR1 as MNHEY and CDR2 as SMNVEV (reference sequence). V lost 3 bases to trimming and J lost 3 bases; unmatched junction nucleotides: 14.

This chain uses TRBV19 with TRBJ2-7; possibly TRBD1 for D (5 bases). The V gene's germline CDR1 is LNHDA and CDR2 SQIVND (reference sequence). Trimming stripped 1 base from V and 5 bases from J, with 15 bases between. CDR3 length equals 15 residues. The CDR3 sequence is CASSIGAGRLDEQYF. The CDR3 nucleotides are TGTGCCAGTAGTATAGGGGCAGGGCGGTTGGACGAGCAGTACTTC.

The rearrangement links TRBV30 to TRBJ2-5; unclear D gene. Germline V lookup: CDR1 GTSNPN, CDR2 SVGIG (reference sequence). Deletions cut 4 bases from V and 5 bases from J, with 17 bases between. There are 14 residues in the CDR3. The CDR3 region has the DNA TGTGCCTGGAATGAAGGCGGTTTTCGGGAGACCCAGTACTTC. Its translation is CAWNEGGFRETQYF.

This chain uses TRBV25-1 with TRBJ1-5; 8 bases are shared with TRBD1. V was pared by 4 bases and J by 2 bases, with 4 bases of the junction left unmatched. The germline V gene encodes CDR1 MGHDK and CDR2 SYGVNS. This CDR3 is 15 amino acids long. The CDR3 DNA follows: TGTGCCAGCAGTGGACAGGGGCTAGGCAATCAGCCCCAGCATTTT. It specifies CASSGQGLGNQPQHF. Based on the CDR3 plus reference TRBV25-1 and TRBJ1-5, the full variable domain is EADIYQTPRYLVIGTGKKITLECSQTMGHDKMYWYQQDPGMELHLIHYSYGVNSTEKGDLSSESTVSRIRTEHFPLTLESARPSHTSQYLCASSGQGLGNQPQHFGDGTRLSIL.